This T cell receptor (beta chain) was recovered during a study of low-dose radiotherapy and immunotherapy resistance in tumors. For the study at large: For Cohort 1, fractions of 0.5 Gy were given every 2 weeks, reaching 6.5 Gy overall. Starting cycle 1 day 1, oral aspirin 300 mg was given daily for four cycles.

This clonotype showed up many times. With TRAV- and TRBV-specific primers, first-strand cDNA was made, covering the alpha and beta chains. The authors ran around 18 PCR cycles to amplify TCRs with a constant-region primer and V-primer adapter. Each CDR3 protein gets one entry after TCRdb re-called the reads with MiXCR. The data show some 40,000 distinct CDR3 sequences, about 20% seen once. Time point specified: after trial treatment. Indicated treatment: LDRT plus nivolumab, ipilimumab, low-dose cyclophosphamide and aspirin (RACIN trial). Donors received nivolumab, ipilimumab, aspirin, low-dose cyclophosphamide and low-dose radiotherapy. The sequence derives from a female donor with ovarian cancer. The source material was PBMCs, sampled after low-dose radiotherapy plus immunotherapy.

CDR3 in DNA: TGTGCCACCAGTGATTTAGGAGGGGGGTACAATGAGCAGTTCTTC. Protein product: CATSDLGGGYNEQFF. The rearrangement joins TRBV24-1 to TRBJ2-1; D is perhaps TRBD1 or TRBD2 (6 bases each). CDR1 and CDR2 (germline): KGHDR, SFDVKD. This CDR3 has 15 residues. Trimming cost V 1 base and J 4 bases, with 10 bases left between them.